One and the same sample provided the 2 T cell receptor beta chains below, sequenced in a study of blood T cell repertoires in COVID-19 (dated by TCRdb to 2018 to 2020). The protocol used for the library was the immunoSEQ multiplex PCR assay. TCRdb obtained this table from immuneACCESS and retained in-frame rearrangements with V and J assigned. These tables miss some clones; where compared with another copy, unresolved V genes account for less than half of the shortfall, and the remainder is unexplained. Within this sample are roughly 180,000 clones, with 88% of them counted one time only. The leading ten clones occupy around 2.3% of the sample. Sequenced sample: peripheral blood. Receptors were obtained from a man aged 65-85 years with active or convalescent COVID-19.

The chain recombines TRBV7-9 with TRBJ2-3; D perhaps matches TRBD1 (6 bases). Germline CDR1 SEHNR, CDR2 FQNEAQ (reference sequence). V gave up 1 base and J gave up 0 bases, with 14 bases separating them. This CDR3 has 17 residues. CDR3 nucleotides: TGTGCCAGCAGCTTAGGACGCCGGACAGCTAGCACAGATACGCAGTATTTT. Translation: CASSLGRRTASTDTQYF.

The rearrangement links TRBV15 to TRBJ2-2; D perhaps matches TRBD2 (6 bases). The V end lost 0 bases, the J end lost 7 bases, and 9 bases lay between the germline ends. CDR1 and CDR2 from the germline V gene are LNHNV and YYDKDF (reference sequence). The CDR3 runs 14 residues. CDR3: CATSRDQGLGELFF. The CDR3 DNA reads as TGTGCCACCAGCAGAGACCAGGGACTCGGGGAGCTGTTTTTT. The variable domain in full, completed from reference TRBV15 and TRBJ2-2, reads DAMVIQNPRYQVTQFGKPVTLSCSQTLNHNVMYWYQQKSSQAPKLLFHYYDKDFNNEADTPDNFQSRRPNTSFCFLDIRSPGLGDTAMYLCATSRDQGLGELFFGEGSRLTVL.